Presented here are 21 T cell receptor beta chains from one specimen sequenced in a study of T cell responses to AZD1222 COVID-19 vaccine (dated by TCRdb to the early 2020s). Receptor amplification or capture employed the immunoSEQ multiplex PCR assay. The immuneACCESS repertoire file appears here via TCRdb, limited to in-frame rearrangements. These files lack a portion of the clones; in checked studies, under half of the deficit traces to unresolved V genes, and the cause of the others is not known. Across this sample there are some 150,000 clones, with 75% to 90% seen only once. Roughly 9.7% of the sample belongs to the ten largest clones. In the paper's terms, the time point label means: about 28 days (+/-7) after the second vaccine dose. The sample consisted of peripheral blood, taken 28 days after the second AZD1222 dose. These receptor sequences come from an adult who received the AZD1222 COVID-19 vaccine.

This clone was found once. V usage is TRBV27 and J usage is TRBJ2-2, with no clear D. Between the trimmed V and J ends, which lost 7 bases and 3 bases, there was a span of 3 bases. The CDR3 is 11 amino acids. The germline gives CDR1 MNHEY, CDR2 SMNVEV (reference sequence). The CDR3 DNA reads TGTGCCAGCACGGACACCGGGGAGCTGTTTTTT. It yields the protein CASTDTGELFF.

The V and J genes are TRBV28 and TRBJ2-3, with TRBD2 matching over 11 bases. The germline CDR1 and CDR2 sequences are MDHEN and SYDVKM. The V gene end was trimmed by 7 bases and the J gene end by 9 bases; junction bases not matched to a gene: 3. The CDR3 runs to 12 residues. The CDR3 coding sequence is TGTGCCAGCACTAGCGGGAGGCGAACGCAGTATTTT. As protein: CASTSGRRTQYF.

The V gene is TRBV19, the J gene TRBJ1-1; 7 bases match TRBD1. Germline V gene lookup returns CDR1 LNHDA and CDR2 SQIVND (reference sequence). V was pared by 5 bases and J by 3 bases, with 6 bases of the junction left unmatched. This CDR3 is built from 14 residues. This CDR3 reads CASSSNQGDTEAFF. For the CDR3, the DNA is TGTGCCAGTAGTTCAAATCAGGGGGACACTGAAGCTTTCTTT.

This chain joins TRBV21-1 and TRBJ1-1; the DNA was not used to check the table's D call, TRBD1. TRBV21-1 is noted as a pseudogene. The CDR3 length is 15 residues. As DNA, the CDR3 is TGTGCCAGCAGCAAATCCCCGGGACAGGGGGCCGAAGCTTTCTTT. Amino acids: CASSKSPGQGAEAFF.

V and J are TRBV29-1 and TRBJ2-7; TRBD2 is a possible D gene (5 bases). Per germline, CDR1 SQVTM and CDR2 ANQGSEA. The CDR3 has 12 residues. Trimming removed 7 bases from V and 3 bases from J, with 13 bases in between. The CDR3 coding sequence is TGCAGCGCGGGGTCGGGTATCTACGAGCAGTACTTC. This translates into CSAGSGIYEQYF.

V usage is TRBV7-3 and J usage is TRBJ2-3, with 7 bases matching TRBD1. J gave up 5 bases and V 3 bases, and 8 bases lay outside the gene matches. This CDR3 has 15 residues. Germline lookup yields CDR1 SGHTA and CDR2 FQGTGA. CDR3 DNA: TGTGCCAGCAGCTTGACAGGGTTGGGGGAAGATACGCAGTATTTT. It specifies CASSLTGLGEDTQYF.

This rearrangement joins TRBV5-6 to TRBJ1-1; a possible D gene is TRBD1 (5 bases). V lost 0 bases and J 0 bases, leaving 12 bases between the germline ends. CDR1 is SGHDT and CDR2 is YYEEEE in the germline V gene. The CDR3 length is 16 residues. CDR3 nucleotides: TGTGCCAGCAGCTTGGATACTGGACACCTGAACACTGAAGCTTTCTTT. Protein product: CASSLDTGHLNTEAFF.

This clone was seen a handful of times. The gene calls are TRBV3-1 (or the pseudogene TRBV3-2) and TRBJ2-5; D is possibly TRBD1 (6 bases). Germline V gene lookup returns CDR1 LGHDT and CDR2 YNNKEL (reference sequence). The CDR3 spans 16 residues. Trimming left V 2 bases short and J 1 base short, with 14 bases between. CDR3: CASSQKDSNIQETQYF. CDR3 in DNA: TGTGCCAGCAGCCAAAAGGACAGTAACATCCAAGAGACCCAGTACTTC.

This chain joins TRBV18 and TRBJ1-2; no definite D call. Trimming took off 3 bases at V and 4 bases at J, with 12 bases between the two ends. From germline, CDR1 is KGHSH and CDR2 LQKENI. CDR3 length: 14 amino acids. CDR3 loop: CASSPSIRSYGYTF. In DNA, the CDR3 is TGTGCCAGCTCACCGTCTATCAGGAGCTATGGCTACACCTTC.

The genes are TRBV19 and TRBJ2-2; D gene unclear. This CDR3 contains 13 residues. The V gene lost 4 bases and the J gene lost 0 bases, with 3 bases spanning the gap. The germline CDR1 and CDR2 sequences are LNHDA and SQIVND (reference sequence). The CDR3 is CASSTANTGELFF. CDR3 DNA sequence: TGTGCCAGTAGTACAGCGAACACCGGGGAGCTGTTTTTT.

The J gene is TRBJ2-5, the V gene TRBV5-4, with a weak D call TRBD2 (6 bases). Germline CDR1 and CDR2: SGHNT and YYREEE (reference sequence). The CDR3 consists of 14 residues. The V end lost 4 bases, the J end lost 3 bases, and 13 bases lay between the germline ends. The CDR3 region is CASSPGDRKETQYF. CDR3 sequence (DNA): TGTGCCAGCAGCCCGGGGGACCGGAAAGAGACCCAGTACTTC.

The rearrangement links TRBV5-1 to TRBJ2-3, with 11 bases identical to TRBD2. With V trimmed by 4 bases and J by 2 bases, 6 bases remained unmatched. Germline CDR1 and CDR2: SGHRS and YFSETQ. This CDR3 has 16 amino acids. The CDR3 reads CASSRGTSGLTDTQYF. The CDR3 DNA sequence: TGCGCCAGCAGCCGAGGGACTAGCGGACTCACAGATACGCAGTATTTT.

V usage is TRBV28 and J usage is TRBJ2-3, with D perhaps matching TRBD2 (6 bases). This CDR3 spans 17 amino acids. V was shortened by 4 bases and J by 3 bases, with 20 bases between the two germline ends. Per germline, CDR1 MDHEN and CDR2 SYDVKM. The CDR3 sequence is CASSSPTSSLLTDTQYF. The CDR3 coding sequence is TGTGCCAGCAGTTCCCCAACTAGCTCCCTTCTAACAGATACGCAGTATTTT.

This chain connects TRBV28 to TRBJ1-4, with a possible D match to TRBD1 (5 bases). CDR1 and CDR2 from the germline V gene are MDHEN and SYDVKM. The V and J ends lost 5 bases and 5 bases respectively, with 15 bases between them. This CDR3 region has 15 residues. CDR3 sequence: CASSPGDWRNEKLFF. The CDR3 DNA follows: TGTGCCAGCAGTCCCGGGGACTGGCGCAATGAAAAACTGTTTTTT.

The chain recombines TRBV6-5 with TRBJ1-2; D gene unclear. Trimming shortened V by 7 bases and J by 7 bases, and 16 bases separated the two germline ends. Germline V gives CDR1 MNHEY, CDR2 SVGAGI. This CDR3 is 13 amino acids long. The CDR3: CASTPLGSGGYTF. For the CDR3, the DNA is TGTGCCAGCACCCCGCTGGGGTCTGGTGGCTACACCTTC.

V and J are TRBV10-3 and TRBJ1-2; D perhaps matches TRBD1 (5 bases). The germline V gene has CDR1 ENHRY and CDR2 SYGVKD. V was trimmed by 6 bases and J by 5 bases, leaving 16 bases between them. This CDR3 has 14 residues. The CDR3 region is CAIRPGGSRYGYTF. For the CDR3, the DNA is TGTGCCATCAGACCGGGGGGGTCGCGATATGGCTACACCTTC.

The gene calls are TRBV9 and TRBJ2-2; D remains unclear. Germline CDR1 reads SGDLS; CDR2 reads YYNGEE. The CDR3 is made up of 15 amino acids. The V end was cut by 0 bases, the J end by 5 bases, with 11 bases between. CDR3 bases: TGTGCCAGCAGCGTAGCGGTCGGTGGGACCGGGGAGCTGTTTTTT. Its translation: CASSVAVGGTGELFF. Combining the CDR3 with reference TRBV9 and TRBJ2-2 gives the whole variable domain DSGVTQTPKHLITATGQRVTLRCSPRSGDLSVYWYQQSLDQGLQFLIQYYNGEERAKGNILERFSAQQFPDLHSELNLSSLELGDSALYFCASSVAVGGTGELFFGEGSRLTVL.

This chain uses TRBV7-2 with TRBJ2-2; 8 bases map to TRBD1. This CDR3 region has 12 residues. Trimming cost V 5 bases and J 13 bases; bases outside gene matches: 6. Germline-derived CDR1 and CDR2 are SGHTA and FQGNSA. The CDR3 loop is CASSTGGGVLFF. For the CDR3, the DNA is TGTGCCAGCAGCACAGGGGGAGGAGTGCTGTTTTTT.

The V gene is TRBV28, the J gene TRBJ1-4, with a possible D match to TRBD1 (5 bases). V was pared by 7 bases and J by 10 bases, with 19 bases between. Germline lookup yields CDR1 MDHEN and CDR2 SYDVKM. CDR3 length: 14 residues. For the CDR3, the DNA is TGTGCCAGCAATACCGTTGGGACGGCCCGAAAACTGTTTTTT. It codes for CASNTVGTARKLFF.

V usage is TRBV7-9 and J usage is TRBJ1-2, with D unclear. The CDR3 totals 13 residues. V was pared by 1 base and J by 8 bases, with 11 bases between. The germline gives CDR1 SEHNR, CDR2 FQNEAQ (reference sequence). CDR3 in amino acids: CASSLVFSEGYTF. CDR3 DNA sequence: TGTGCCAGCAGCTTAGTTTTCTCGGAGGGCTACACCTTC.

The chain joins TRBV6-5 to TRBJ1-2; perhaps TRBD1 as D (5 bases). The CDR3 is 14 amino acids. With 0 bases removed from V and 6 bases from J, the gap between germline ends came to 11 bases. CDR1 is MNHEY and CDR2 is SVGAGI in the germline V gene. This chain's CDR3 is CASSYSGGENGYTF. CDR3 nucleotides: TGTGCCAGCAGTTACTCGGGAGGGGAGAATGGCTACACCTTC.